Listed here are 8 T cell receptor beta chains from one sample, sequenced in a study of blood T cells in healthy people across ages. PCR was performed a second time for about 7 to 11 cycles using a sample-barcoded 5' primer and a J-beta primer mix. MiXCR was run by TCRdb on the 5' RACE reads, yielding one entry per CDR3 protein. The sample consists of 750,000 to 850,000 distinct CDR3 sequences, 20% to 30% of them appearing once. These sequences were also reported in another study, on T cells of mothers and their children.

The specimen sequenced was blood. Receptor source: a boy aged 5-17 years in good health.

This clonotype was observed at least ten times. The gene calls are TRBV6-1 and TRBJ1-1; D gene ambiguous. This CDR3 is 14 amino acids long. V lost 5 bases, J lost 9 bases, and 19 bases lay in between. The germline V gene has CDR1 MNHNS and CDR2 SASEGT. The CDR3 reads CASSRTENEQKAFF. DNA of the CDR3: TGTGCCAGCAGTCGGACGGAGAATGAACAGAAAGCTTTCTTT.

The chain has TRBV25-1 and TRBJ2-5; D remains unclear. This CDR3 region has 15 residues. Germline V CDR1 and CDR2: MGHDK, SYGVNS. The V and J ends lost 6 bases and 5 bases respectively, with 19 bases between them. CDR3 bases: TGTGCCAGCAGGGCCCGACATGTAGCTCGGGAGACCCAGTACTTC. Its translation: CASRARHVARETQYF.

The chain employs TRBV7-3 and TRBJ2-3, with D possibly being TRBD2 (5 bases). Trimming took 0 bases from V and 5 from J, leaving 9 bases between them. The CDR3 is 14 amino acids. Germline CDR1 SGHTA, CDR2 FQGTGA. This chain's CDR3 is CASSLTDGLDTQYF. In DNA, the CDR3 is TGTGCCAGCAGCTTAACGGACGGACTAGATACGCAGTATTTT.

The sample holds a few counts of this clonotype. The chain couples TRBV28 to TRBJ2-7; weak D call: TRBD1 (6 bases). Trimming cost V 4 bases and J 7 bases, with 23 bases left between them. The CDR3 runs to 16 residues. Germline CDR1 reads MDHEN; CDR2 reads SYDVKM. The chain's CDR3 is CASSSRGDRRLWEQYF. DNA of the CDR3: TGTGCCAGCAGTTCTAGGGGTGACAGGCGATTGTGGGAGCAGTACTTC.

The chain uses TRBV20-1 and TRBJ2-7, with 8 bases aligning to TRBD2. Germline V gene data show CDR1 as DFQATT and CDR2 as SNEGSKA (reference sequence). This CDR3 spans 16 amino acids. J gave up 3 bases and V 2 bases, and 12 bases lay outside the gene matches. The CDR3 is CSARPPLAGGRYEQYF. Written as DNA, the CDR3 is TGCAGTGCTAGACCTCCTTTGGCGGGGGGCCGCTACGAGCAGTACTTC.

This clonotype was counted only a few times. The rearrangement uses TRBV12-3 or TRBV12-4 and TRBJ1-1; 10 bases line up with TRBD1. Unmatched junction bases numbered 6, after V lost 8 bases and J lost 6 bases. The CDR3 contains 13 residues. Here the CDR3 DNA reads TGTGCCAGCTCACTGACAGGGGGCTCTGAAGCTTTCTTT. Residues: CASSLTGGSEAFF.

This rearrangement joins TRBV20-1 to TRBJ2-1; D is perhaps TRBD2 (6 bases). The CDR3 sequence is 15 residues long. Germline V gene sequence: CDR1 DFQATT, CDR2 SNEGSKA (reference sequence). V was cut by 0 bases and J by 8 bases, with 17 bases left in between. CDR3 amino acids: CSARDGSGWGHEQFF. The CDR3 bases are TGCAGTGCTAGAGATGGGAGCGGGTGGGGCCATGAGCAGTTCTTC.

The gene calls are TRBV20-1 and TRBJ2-1; TRBD2 is a possible D gene (5 bases). This CDR3 region has 16 residues. The germline CDR1 and CDR2 sequences are DFQATT and SNEGSKA (reference sequence). The germline V and J ends were trimmed by 5 bases and 1 base, with 18 bases remaining between them. CDR3 amino acids: CSAYSLGVSSYNEQFF. In DNA, the CDR3 is TGCAGTGCTTATTCCTTGGGAGTGAGTTCCTACAATGAGCAGTTCTTC.